The clone carrying this T cell receptor beta chain appeared a few times. A much larger clone differs from this one at a single base, so this may be a read error. TCR beta CDR3 sequences were amplified from RNA transcripts. The TCR CDR3 first-round RT-PCR relied on the HTBI primer set. TCRdb independently ran MiXCR on the multiplex PCR reads; one entry per CDR3 protein. The sample holds roughly 740,000 distinct CDR3 sequences, about 17% seen once. The sample comes from a study of T cells in Graves' hyperthyroidism and ophthalmopathy. Germline V gene sequence: CDR1 MDHEN, CDR2 SYDVKM. V lost 10 bases, J lost 2 bases, and 12 bases lay in between. This CDR3 region has 13 residues.

This receptor was taken from a man younger than 35 with Graves' hyperthyroidism. The sequenced sample consisted of blood. The chain recombines TRBV28 with TRBJ2-1; D gene uncertain. DNA for the CDR3: TGTGCCACTCCGACCGCTACCTACAATGAGCAGTTCTTC. As protein: CATPTATYNEQFF.